The rows below give T cell receptor beta chains drawn from one sample of a study of spatial heterogeneity in lung cancer. TCRdb reanalysed the 5' RACE reads using MiXCR and keeps one entry per CDR3 protein. The sample yields tens of thousands of distinct CDR3 sequences, approximately 12% seen once. Sequencing used PBMCs, obtained at surgery. These receptor sequences come from a male donor with early-stage non-small cell lung cancer. Both conserved end residues are part of each CDR3. The D gene is left open where the match is weak. Only some rows state a clone size, as once, few, many or a class for expanded clones.

D	J	size	V	length	CDR3	DNA
-	TRBJ2-7	-	TRBV20-1	14	CSASGPALLYEQYF	TGCAGTGCTAGCGGGCCCGCATTACTATACGAGCAGTACTTC
-	TRBJ2-2	many	TRBV5-1	15	CASSLVTASTGELFF	TGCGCCAGCAGCTTGGTCACGGCGAGCACCGGGGAGCTGTTTTTT
-	TRBJ2-7	few	TRBV5-1	13	CASSSSNSYEQYF	TGCGCCAGCAGCTCATCCAATAGCTACGAGCAGTACTTC
-	TRBJ1-1	many	TRBV12-3/TRBV12-4	13	CASSPREYTEAFF	TGTGCCAGCAGTCCTAGGGAATACACTGAAGCTTTCTTT
TRBD2	TRBJ2-1	-	TRBV2	16	CASSPGLAGRYNEQFF	TGTGCCAGCAGTCCCGGATTAGCGGGGAGGTACAATGAGCAGTTCTTC
-	TRBJ2-5	many	TRBV12-3/TRBV12-4	16	CASSHAGAESQETQYF	TGTGCCAGCAGTCACGCCGGGGCAGAGAGCCAAGAGACCCAGTACTTC
-	TRBJ2-1	-	TRBV5-1	12	CASSSLGPGQFF	TGCGCCAGCAGCTCTTTAGGGCCCGGGCAGTTCTTC
-	TRBJ2-5	-	TRBV6-5	13	CASSDDSGETQYF	TGTGCCAGCAGCGACGACAGTGGGGAGACCCAGTACTTC
TRBD2	TRBJ2-1	-	TRBV7-9	15	CASSPRGSGNNEQFF	TGTGCCAGCAGCCCGCGAGGTAGCGGGAACAATGAGCAGTTCTTC
TRBD1	TRBJ1-3	-	TRBV7-9	15	CASSSGTASGNTIYF	TGTGCCAGCAGCTCGGGGACAGCCTCTGGAAACACCATATATTTT
-	TRBJ2-7	few	TRBV11-2	14	CASSPPHRTYEQYF	TGTGCCAGCAGCCCACCCCACAGGACCTACGAGCAGTACTTC
TRBD1	TRBJ2-7	-	TRBV7-2	15	CASSPDRGVSYEQYF	TGTGCCAGCAGCCCCGACAGGGGCGTCTCCTACGAGCAGTACTTC
TRBD2	TRBJ2-7	-	TRBV11-1	14	CASSLRLAVYEQYF	TGTGCCAGCAGCTTACGGCTAGCGGTTTACGAGCAGTACTTC
TRBD2	TRBJ2-2	few	TRBV7-9	15	CASSLASGSPGELFF	TGTGCCAGCAGCTTAGCCAGCGGGAGTCCCGGGGAGCTGTTTTTT
TRBD1	TRBJ1-5	-	TRBV6-1	14	CASSPDRGLQPQHF	TGTGCCAGCAGTCCTGACAGGGGGCTTCAGCCCCAGCATTTT
TRBD1	TRBJ2-4	many	TRBV15	15	CATSRDRNRGSPQYF	TGTGCCACCAGCAGAGATAGAAACAGGGGGTCCCCCCAGTACTTC
TRBD1	TRBJ1-2	few	TRBV4-3	17	CASSQRLDRGRHHGYTF	TGCGCCAGCAGCCAACGATTGGACAGGGGACGACATCATGGCTACACCTTC
TRBD1	TRBJ1-1	few	TRBV27	15	CASSAGQGLDTEAFF	TGTGCCAGCAGTGCAGGACAGGGGCTGGACACTGAAGCTTTCTTT
TRBD2	TRBJ2-1	few	TRBV5-1	14	CASSAGTSVHEQFF	TGCGCCAGCAGCGCCGGGACTAGCGTCCATGAGCAGTTCTTC
-	TRBJ2-6	few	TRBV28	16	CASRRDPPEWANVLTF	TGTGCCAGCAGGCGGGACCCTCCGGAGTGGGCCAACGTCCTGACTTTC
TRBD2	TRBJ2-3	-	TRBV6-6	16	CASRIIAGAGTDTQYF	TGTGCCAGCAGAATTATAGCGGGGGCAGGCACAGATACGCAGTATTTT
-	TRBJ2-2	-	TRBV6-2/TRBV6-3	13	CASSMGGTGELFF	TGTGCCAGCAGTATGGGGGGAACCGGGGAGCTGTTTTTT
-	TRBJ1-6	-	TRBV5-1	16	CASSLDGQTDNSPLHF	TGCGCCAGCAGCTTGGACGGACAGACAGATAATTCACCCCTCCACTTT
TRBD2	TRBJ2-3	many	TRBV7-9	18	CASSPPYGGGPSTDTQYF	TGTGCCAGCAGCCCACCGTATGGCGGGGGGCCTAGCACAGATACGCAGTATTTT
-	TRBJ2-3	-	TRBV7-3	12	CASSLYGDTQYF	TGTGCCAGCAGCTTATATGGGGATACGCAGTATTTT
TRBD1	TRBJ2-2	-	TRBV11-2	16	CASSPMPTGASGELFF	TGTGCCAGCAGCCCAATGCCTACAGGGGCGTCCGGGGAGCTGTTTTTT
-	TRBJ1-5	many	TRBV6-5	14	CASSPRQGNQPQHF	TGTGCCAGCAGTCCAAGACAGGGCAATCAGCCCCAGCATTTT
-	TRBJ2-5	-	TRBV11-2	15	CASSLDRPGTETQYF	TGTGCCAGCAGCTTAGATCGTCCAGGGACGGAGACCCAGTACTTC
TRBD1	TRBJ1-1	-	TRBV5-1	16	CASSLERQGLNTEAFF	TGCGCCAGCAGCCTGGAAAGACAGGGGCTGAACACTGAAGCTTTCTTT
-	TRBJ2-7	few	TRBV29-1	15	CSVEGGAGVLREQYF	TGCAGCGTTGAAGGGGGAGCAGGGGTTCTACGCGAGCAGTACTTC
-	TRBJ1-2	many	TRBV4-3	15	CASSQDRSGNYGYTF	TGCGCCAGCAGCCAAGATCGAAGTGGTAACTATGGCTACACCTTC
-	TRBJ2-6	few	TRBV9	17	CASSVRDIRSGANVLTF	TGTGCCAGCAGCGTACGGGACATAAGGTCTGGGGCCAACGTCCTGACTTTC
-	TRBJ2-4	-	TRBV3-2	16	CASSQKMGRAKNIQYF	TGTGCCAGCAGCCAAAAAATGGGGAGAGCCAAAAACATTCAGTACTTC
TRBD2	TRBJ2-2	-	TRBV9	15	CASSPGTSRSGELFF	TGTGCCAGCAGCCCCGGGACTAGTCGGTCCGGGGAGCTGTTTTTT
TRBD1	TRBJ2-1	-	TRBV24-1	15	CATSDPRTGSNEQFF	TGTGCCACCAGTGACCCCCGGACAGGGTCGAATGAGCAGTTCTTC
TRBD1	TRBJ1-5	-	TRBV28	14	CASSLTGGSQPQHF	TGTGCCAGCAGTCTGACAGGGGGTTCTCAGCCCCAGCATTTT
-	TRBJ1-1	-	TRBV29-1	13	CSVGRQVNTEAFF	TGCAGCGTTGGTCGGCAGGTGAACACTGAAGCTTTCTTT
TRBD1	TRBJ1-2	-	TRBV18	15	CASSPPTGKSYGYTF	TGTGCCAGCTCACCACCGACAGGGAAGAGCTATGGCTACACCTTC
-	TRBJ2-6	many	TRBV7-2	14	CASSLEAGAPVLTF	TGTGCCAGCAGCCTCGAGGCCGGGGCGCCCGTCCTGACTTTC
-	TRBJ2-2	many	TRBV6-2/TRBV6-3	14	CASSPIGVAGELFF	TGTGCCAGCAGTCCCATCGGGGTGGCCGGGGAGCTGTTTTTT
TRBD2	TRBJ2-7	many	TRBV12-3/TRBV12-4	22	CASSFTPLLLAGGFRSSYEQYF	TGTGCCAGCAGTTTTACCCCCCTACTACTAGCGGGAGGATTCAGGAGCTCCTACGAGCAGTACTTC
TRBD1	TRBJ2-3	-	TRBV28	15	CASNRPGQGTDTQYF	TGTGCCAGCAATCGGCCGGGACAGGGCACAGATACGCAGTATTTT
-	TRBJ1-2	few	TRBV5-1	14	CASSDRQDLRGYTF	TGCGCCAGCAGCGATAGACAGGATCTTCGGGGCTACACCTTC
-	TRBJ1-5	few	TRBV27	14	CASKVRGDNQPQHF	TGTGCCAGCAAAGTGAGGGGAGACAATCAGCCCCAGCATTTT
-	TRBJ2-7	many	TRBV13	14	CASSPNLGTLEQYF	TGTGCCAGCAGCCCGAACCTCGGGACCCTGGAGCAGTACTTC
-	TRBJ1-5	-	TRBV6-2/TRBV6-3	15	CASSILQGPNQPQHF	TGTGCCAGCAGTATACTACAGGGACCCAATCAGCCCCAGCATTTT
TRBD1	TRBJ2-7	-	TRBV5-1	15	CASSSGQEGESQQYF	TGCGCCAGCAGCAGCGGACAGGAAGGCGAATCCCAGCAGTACTTC
TRBD1	TRBJ2-4	-	TRBV28	15	CASSPTGTATNIQYF	TGTGCCAGCAGTCCGACCGGGACAGCGACAAACATTCAGTACTTC
TRBD1	TRBJ1-5	-	TRBV28	16	CASSSGGQGGNQPQHF	TGTGCCAGCAGTTCGGGGGGACAGGGTGGCAATCAGCCCCAGCATTTT
TRBD1	TRBJ2-7	many	TRBV6-2/TRBV6-3	14	CASSPGTVTREQYF	TGTGCCAGCAGTCCCGGGACAGTCACACGGGAGCAGTACTTC
-	TRBJ2-7	-	TRBV12-3/TRBV12-4	12	CASSGNAYEQYF	TGTGCCAGCTCCGGGAACGCCTACGAGCAGTACTTC
TRBD1	TRBJ1-1	few	TRBV11-2	13	CASGRDRETEAFF	TGTGCCAGTGGCCGGGACAGGGAGACTGAAGCTTTCTTT
-	TRBJ1-2	-	TRBV29-1	13	CSVEMGEPYGYTF	TGCAGCGTTGAAATGGGGGAACCCTATGGCTACACCTTC
-	TRBJ2-2	-	TRBV11-3	17	CASSFSAGASNTGELFF	TGTGCCAGCAGCTTCTCGGCAGGAGCGTCGAACACCGGGGAGCTGTTTTTT
-	TRBJ2-3	many	TRBV12-3/TRBV12-4	15	CASSLLLGAADTQYF	TGTGCCAGCAGCCTATTGCTCGGGGCCGCAGATACGCAGTATTTT
-	TRBJ2-5	few	TRBV29-1	12	CSVDNNQETQYF	TGCAGCGTTGATAACAACCAAGAGACCCAGTACTTC
-	TRBJ2-7	few	TRBV20-1	16	CSARVLGAGKLDEQYF	TGCAGTGCTAGAGTCCTAGGGGCAGGGAAGTTAGACGAGCAGTACTTC
-	TRBJ1-6	-	TRBV2	15	CASSEGQGSGSPLLF	TGTGCCAGCAGTGAAGGGCAGGGGTCGGGATCACCCCTCCTCTTT